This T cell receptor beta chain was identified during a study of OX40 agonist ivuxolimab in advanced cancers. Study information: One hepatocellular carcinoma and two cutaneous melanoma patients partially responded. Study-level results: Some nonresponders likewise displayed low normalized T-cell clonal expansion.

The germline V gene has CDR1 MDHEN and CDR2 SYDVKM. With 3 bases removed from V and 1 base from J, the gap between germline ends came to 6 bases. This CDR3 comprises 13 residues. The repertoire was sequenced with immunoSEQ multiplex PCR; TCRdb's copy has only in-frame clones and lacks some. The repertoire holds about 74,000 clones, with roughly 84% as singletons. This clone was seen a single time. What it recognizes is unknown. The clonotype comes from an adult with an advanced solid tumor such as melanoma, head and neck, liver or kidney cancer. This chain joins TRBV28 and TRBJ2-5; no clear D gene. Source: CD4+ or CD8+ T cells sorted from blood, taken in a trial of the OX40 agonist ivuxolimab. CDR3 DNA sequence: TGTGCCAGCAGTTTGGGCAGCCAAGAGACCCAGTACTTC. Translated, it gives CASSLGSQETQYF.